This T cell receptor beta chain was sequenced in a study of preoperative IRX-2 immunotherapy in early breast cancer. Indicated treatment: preoperative locoregional IRX-2 cytokine immunotherapy. Preoperative locoregional IRX-2 cytokine immunotherapy was tested in the phase Ib source study. Sequencing was performed with immunoSEQ multiplex PCR; in TCRdb, only in-frame clones are kept and a portion is missing. This sample has roughly 6,200 clones; 70% to 80% occur once, and the top ten carry around 20%. The CDR3 totals 20 residues. Germline trimming cut 5 bases from V and 0 bases from J; bases unmatched to any gene: 15. Germline V gene sequence: CDR1 SGHNT, CDR2 YENEEA.

The material sequenced was tumor tissue, taken before IRX-2 immunotherapy. This receptor was identified in a human donor with breast cancer. The gene calls are TRBV11-3 and TRBJ2-6; 8 nucleotides align to TRBD1. The chain's CDR3 is CASSATPRGRIGSGANVLTF. The DNA for the CDR3 is TGTGCCAGCAGCGCAACCCCCAGGGGGCGAATCGGCTCTGGGGCCAACGTCCTGACTTTC.